The text below deals with one T cell receptor beta chain. Terminally differentiated effector memory CD45RA+ cells were excluded by CCR7 positive selection of CD45RO-negative cells. The record originates from a study of shared clonotypes between healthy human individuals. Assay: immunoSEQ multiplex PCR; the TCRdb copy retains only in-frame clones and omits some. Of hundreds of thousands of clones in the sample, roughly 92% were seen once. V dropped 5 bases and J dropped 4 bases, with 14 bases sitting between them. CDR1 and CDR2 (germline): MNHEY, SMNVEV (reference sequence). The CDR3 spans 14 residues.

The chain links TRBV27 to TRBJ1-1; no firm D call. The source of this sequence is a man under 40 in good health. The sample was naive CD8+ T cells sorted from blood. CDR3 amino acids: CASSDNHSGTEAFF. DNA of the CDR3: TGTGCCAGCAGTGACAACCATAGTGGCACTGAAGCTTTCTTT.